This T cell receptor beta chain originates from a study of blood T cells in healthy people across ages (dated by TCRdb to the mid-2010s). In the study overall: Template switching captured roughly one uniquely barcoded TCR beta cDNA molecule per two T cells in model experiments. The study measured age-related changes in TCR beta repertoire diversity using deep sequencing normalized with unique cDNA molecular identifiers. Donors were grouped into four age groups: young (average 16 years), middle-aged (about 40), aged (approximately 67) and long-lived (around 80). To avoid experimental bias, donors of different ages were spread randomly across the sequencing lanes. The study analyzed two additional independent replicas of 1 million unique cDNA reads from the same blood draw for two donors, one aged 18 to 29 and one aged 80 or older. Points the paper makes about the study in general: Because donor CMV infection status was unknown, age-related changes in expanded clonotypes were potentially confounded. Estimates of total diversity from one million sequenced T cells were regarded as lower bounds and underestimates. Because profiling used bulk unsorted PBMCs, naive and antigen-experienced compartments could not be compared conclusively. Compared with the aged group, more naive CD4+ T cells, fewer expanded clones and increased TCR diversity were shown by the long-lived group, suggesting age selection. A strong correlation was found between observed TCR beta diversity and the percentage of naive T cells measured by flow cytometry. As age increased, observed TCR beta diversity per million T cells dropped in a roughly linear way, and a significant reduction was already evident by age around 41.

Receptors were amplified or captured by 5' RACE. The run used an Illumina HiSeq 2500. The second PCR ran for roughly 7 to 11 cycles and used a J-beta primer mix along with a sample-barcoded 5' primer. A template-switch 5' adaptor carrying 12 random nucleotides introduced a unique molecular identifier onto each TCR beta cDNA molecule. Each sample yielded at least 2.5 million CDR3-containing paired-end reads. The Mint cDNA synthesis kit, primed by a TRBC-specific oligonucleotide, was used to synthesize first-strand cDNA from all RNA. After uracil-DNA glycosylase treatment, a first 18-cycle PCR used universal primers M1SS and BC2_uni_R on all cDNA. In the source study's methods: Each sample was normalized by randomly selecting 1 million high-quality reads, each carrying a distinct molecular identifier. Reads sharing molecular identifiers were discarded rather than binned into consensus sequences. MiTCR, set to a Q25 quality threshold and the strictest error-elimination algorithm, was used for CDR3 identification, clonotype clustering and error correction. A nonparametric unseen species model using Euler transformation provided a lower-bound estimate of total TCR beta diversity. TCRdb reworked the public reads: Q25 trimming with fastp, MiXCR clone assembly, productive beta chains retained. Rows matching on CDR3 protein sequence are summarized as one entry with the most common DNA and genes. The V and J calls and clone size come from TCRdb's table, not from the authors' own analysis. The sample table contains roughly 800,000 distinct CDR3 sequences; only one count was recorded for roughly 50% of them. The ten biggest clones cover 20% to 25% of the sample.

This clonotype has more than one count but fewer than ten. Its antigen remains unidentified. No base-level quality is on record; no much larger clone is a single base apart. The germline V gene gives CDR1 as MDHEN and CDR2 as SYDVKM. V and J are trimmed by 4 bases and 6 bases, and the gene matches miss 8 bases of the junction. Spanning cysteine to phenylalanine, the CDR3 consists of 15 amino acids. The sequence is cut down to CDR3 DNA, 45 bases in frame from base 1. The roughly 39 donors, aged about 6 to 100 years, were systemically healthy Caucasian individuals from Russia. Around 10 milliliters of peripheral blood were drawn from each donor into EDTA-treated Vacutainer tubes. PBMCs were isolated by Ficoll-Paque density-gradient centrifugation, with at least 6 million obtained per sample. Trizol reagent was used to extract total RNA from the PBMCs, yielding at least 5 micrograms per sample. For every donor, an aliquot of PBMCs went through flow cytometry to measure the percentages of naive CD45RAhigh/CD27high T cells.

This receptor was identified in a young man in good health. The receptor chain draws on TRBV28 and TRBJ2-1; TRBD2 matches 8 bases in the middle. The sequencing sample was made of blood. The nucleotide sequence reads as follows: TGTGCCAGCAGTTCGCCGGGACTAGTACTCAATGAGCAGTTCTTC. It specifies CASSSPGLVLNEQFF.